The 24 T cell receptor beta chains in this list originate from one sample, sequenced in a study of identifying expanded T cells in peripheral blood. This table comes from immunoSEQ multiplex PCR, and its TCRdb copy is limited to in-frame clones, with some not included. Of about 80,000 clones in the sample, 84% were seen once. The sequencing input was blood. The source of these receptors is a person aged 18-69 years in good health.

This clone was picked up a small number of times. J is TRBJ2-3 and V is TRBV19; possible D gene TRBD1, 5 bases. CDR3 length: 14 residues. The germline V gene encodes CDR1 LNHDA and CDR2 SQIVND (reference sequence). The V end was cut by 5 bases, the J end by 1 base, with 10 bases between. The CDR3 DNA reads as TGTGCCAGTAGTGAGACAGCCGGCACAGATACGCAGTATTTT. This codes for CASSETAGTDTQYF.

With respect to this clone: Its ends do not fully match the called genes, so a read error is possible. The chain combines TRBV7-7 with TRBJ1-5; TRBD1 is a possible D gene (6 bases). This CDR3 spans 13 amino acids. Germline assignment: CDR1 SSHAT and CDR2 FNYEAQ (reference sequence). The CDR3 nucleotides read TGTGCTAGCAGCTTAGACAGGAATCAGCCCCAGCATTTT. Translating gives CASSLDRNQPQHF.

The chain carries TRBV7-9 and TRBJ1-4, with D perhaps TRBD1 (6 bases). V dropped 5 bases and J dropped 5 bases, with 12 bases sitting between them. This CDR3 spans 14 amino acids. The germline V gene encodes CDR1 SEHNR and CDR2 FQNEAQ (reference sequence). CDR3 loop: CASSPRTENEKLFF. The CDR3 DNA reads TGTGCCAGCAGCCCCAGGACAGAAAATGAAAAACTGTTTTTT.

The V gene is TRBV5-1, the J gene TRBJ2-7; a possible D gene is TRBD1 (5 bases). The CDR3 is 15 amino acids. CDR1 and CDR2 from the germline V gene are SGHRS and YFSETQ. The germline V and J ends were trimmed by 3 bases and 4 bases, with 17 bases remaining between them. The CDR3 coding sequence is TGCGCCAGCAGCTCGGAAGGGGCGGTGGGTTACGAGCAGTACTTC. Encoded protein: CASSSEGAVGYEQYF.

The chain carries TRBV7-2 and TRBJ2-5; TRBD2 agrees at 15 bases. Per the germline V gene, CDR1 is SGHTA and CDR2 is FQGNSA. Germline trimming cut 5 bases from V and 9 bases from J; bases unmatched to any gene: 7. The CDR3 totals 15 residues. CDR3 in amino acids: CASSPRTSGRASQYF. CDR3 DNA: TGTGCCAGCAGCCCGAGGACTAGCGGGAGGGCTTCCCAGTACTTC. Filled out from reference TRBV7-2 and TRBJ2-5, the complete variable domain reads GAGVSQSPSNKVTEKGKDVELRCDPISGHTALYWYRQSLGQGLEFLIYFQGNSAPDKSGLPSDRFSAERTGGSVSTLTIQRTQQEDSAVYLCASSPRTSGRASQYFGPGTRLLVL.

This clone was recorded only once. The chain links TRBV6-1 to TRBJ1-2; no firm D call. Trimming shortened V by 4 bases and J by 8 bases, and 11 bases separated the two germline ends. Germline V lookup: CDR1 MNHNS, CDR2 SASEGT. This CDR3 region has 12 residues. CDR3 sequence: CASSVTGYGYTF. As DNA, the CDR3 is TGTGCCAGCAGTGTTACGGGGTACGGCTACACCTTC.

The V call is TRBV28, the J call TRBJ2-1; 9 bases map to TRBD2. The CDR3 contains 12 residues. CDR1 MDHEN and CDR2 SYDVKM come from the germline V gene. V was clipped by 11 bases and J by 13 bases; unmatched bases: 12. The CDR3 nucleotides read TGTGCCTCCCAGGGTAGCGGGAGTCCACAGTTCTTC. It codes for CASQGSGSPQFF.

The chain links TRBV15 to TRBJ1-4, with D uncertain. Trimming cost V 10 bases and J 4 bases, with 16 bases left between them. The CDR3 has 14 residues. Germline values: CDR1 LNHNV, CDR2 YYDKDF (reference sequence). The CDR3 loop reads CAIQPPLDNEKLFF. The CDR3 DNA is TGTGCCATTCAGCCCCCACTTGATAATGAAAAACTGTTTTTT.

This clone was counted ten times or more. CDR3 nucleotide sequence: TGTGCCAGTGGGGGACAGAACACTGAAGCTTTCTTT. Encoded protein: CASGGQNTEAFF. The chain employs TRBV19 and TRBJ1-1, with a possible D match to TRBD1 (6 bases). The V and J ends lost 8 bases and 1 base respectively, with 8 bases between them. This CDR3 is 12 amino acids long. Germline assignment: CDR1 LNHDA and CDR2 SQIVND (reference sequence). The entire variable domain, with the rest obtained from reference TRBV19 and TRBJ1-1, is as follows: DGGITQSPKYLFRKEGQNVTLSCEQNLNHDAMYWYRQDPGQGLRLIYYSQIVNDFQKGDIAEGYSVSREKKESFPLTVTSAQKNPTAFYLCASGGQNTEAFFGQGTRLTVV.

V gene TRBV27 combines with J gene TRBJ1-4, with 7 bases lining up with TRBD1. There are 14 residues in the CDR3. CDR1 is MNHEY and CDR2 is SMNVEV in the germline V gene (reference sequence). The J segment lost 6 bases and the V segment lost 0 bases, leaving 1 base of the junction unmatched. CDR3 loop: CASSLSTGHEKLFF. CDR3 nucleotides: TGTGCCAGCAGTTTATCGACAGGGCATGAAAAACTGTTTTTT.

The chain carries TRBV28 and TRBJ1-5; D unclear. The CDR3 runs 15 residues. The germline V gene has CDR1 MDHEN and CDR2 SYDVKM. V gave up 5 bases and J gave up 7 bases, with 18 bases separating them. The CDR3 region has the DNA TGTGCCAGCAGTCCCAGTCTGGGATCGGGACAGCCCCAGCATTTT. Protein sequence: CASSPSLGSGQPQHF.

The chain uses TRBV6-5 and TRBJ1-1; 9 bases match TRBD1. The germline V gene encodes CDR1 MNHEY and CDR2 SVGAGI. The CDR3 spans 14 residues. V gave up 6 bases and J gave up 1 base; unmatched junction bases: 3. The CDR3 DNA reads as TGTGCCAGCAGCCGGGACAGGGCGAACACTGAAGCTTTCTTT. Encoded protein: CASSRDRANTEAFF.

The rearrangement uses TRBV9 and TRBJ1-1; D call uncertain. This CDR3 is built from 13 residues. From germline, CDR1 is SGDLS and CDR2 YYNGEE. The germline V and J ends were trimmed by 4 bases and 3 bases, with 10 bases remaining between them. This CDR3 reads CASSQDGYTEAFF. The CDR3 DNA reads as TGTGCCAGCAGCCAAGACGGCTACACTGAAGCTTTCTTT.

CDR3 protein: CATWDSRNTEAFF. The CDR3 DNA reads as TGTGCCACTTGGGACAGCCGGAACACTGAAGCTTTCTTT. The chain joins TRBV10-3 to TRBJ1-1; 7 bases line up with TRBD1. This CDR3 has 13 residues. Looked up from germline, CDR1 is ENHRY and CDR2 is SYGVKD. J lost 1 base, V lost 10 bases, and 6 bases had no gene match.

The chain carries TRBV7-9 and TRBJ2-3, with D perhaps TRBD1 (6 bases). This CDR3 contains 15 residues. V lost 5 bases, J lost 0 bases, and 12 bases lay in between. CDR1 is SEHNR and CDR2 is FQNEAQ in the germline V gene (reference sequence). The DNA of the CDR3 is TGTGCCAGCAGCCCCAGGGGATTTAGCACAGATACGCAGTATTTT. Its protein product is CASSPRGFSTDTQYF.

This CDR3 is CAISEGLAGPVSTDTQYF. The CDR3, as DNA: TGTGCCATCAGTGAGGGACTAGCGGGGCCGGTCTCCACAGATACGCAGTATTTT. V and J are TRBV10-3 and TRBJ2-3, with TRBD2 matching 12 bases. CDR3 size: 18 residues. CDR1 and CDR2 (germline): ENHRY, SYGVKD. Germline trimming cut 2 bases from V and 2 bases from J; bases unmatched to any gene: 8.

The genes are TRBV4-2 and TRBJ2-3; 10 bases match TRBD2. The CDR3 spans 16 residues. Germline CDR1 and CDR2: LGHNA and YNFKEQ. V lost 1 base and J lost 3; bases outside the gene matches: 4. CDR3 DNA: TGTGCCAGCAGCCAAGCATCGACTAGCGGGACAGATACGCAGTATTTT. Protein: CASSQASTSGTDTQYF.

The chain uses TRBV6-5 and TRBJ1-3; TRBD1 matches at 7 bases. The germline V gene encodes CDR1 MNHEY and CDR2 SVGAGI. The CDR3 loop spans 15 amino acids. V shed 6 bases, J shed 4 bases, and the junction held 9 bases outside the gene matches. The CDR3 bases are TGTGCCAGCAGGCCCGGGACAGAAAAAGGAAACACCATATATTTT. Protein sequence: CASRPGTEKGNTIYF.

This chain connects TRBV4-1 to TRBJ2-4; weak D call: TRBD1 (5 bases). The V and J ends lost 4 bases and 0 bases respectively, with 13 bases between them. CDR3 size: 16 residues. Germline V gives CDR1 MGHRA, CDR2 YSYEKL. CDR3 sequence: CASSPRQILAKNIQYF. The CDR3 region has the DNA TGCGCCAGCAGCCCCAGACAGATACTAGCCAAAAACATTCAGTACTTC.

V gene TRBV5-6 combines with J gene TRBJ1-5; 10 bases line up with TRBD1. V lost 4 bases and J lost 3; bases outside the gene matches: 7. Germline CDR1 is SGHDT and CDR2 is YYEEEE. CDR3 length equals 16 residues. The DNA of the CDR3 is TGTGCCAGCAGCGTCGGGACAGGGGCCAACAATCAGCCCCAGCATTTT. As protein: CASSVGTGANNQPQHF.

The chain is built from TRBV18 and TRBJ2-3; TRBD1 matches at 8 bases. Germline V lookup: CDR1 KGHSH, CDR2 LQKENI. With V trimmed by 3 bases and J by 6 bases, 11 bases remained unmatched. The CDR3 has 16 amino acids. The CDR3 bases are TGTGCCAGCTCACCCGATTGGGACAGGCTAATGGATACGCAGTATTTT. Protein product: CASSPDWDRLMDTQYF.

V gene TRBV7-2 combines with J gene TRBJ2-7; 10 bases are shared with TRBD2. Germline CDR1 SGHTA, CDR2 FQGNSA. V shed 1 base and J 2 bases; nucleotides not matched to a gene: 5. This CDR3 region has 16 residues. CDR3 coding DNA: TGTGCCAGCAGCTTAGAAGCCAGCGGGAGGGCCTACGAGCAGTACTTC. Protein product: CASSLEASGRAYEQYF.

The CDR3 protein is CASSLGQGAGTEAFF. As DNA, the CDR3 is TGCGCCAGCAGCTTGGGACAGGGGGCTGGCACTGAAGCTTTCTTT. The V call is TRBV5-1, the J call TRBJ1-1, with 10 bases aligning to TRBD1. The J segment lost 4 bases and the V segment lost 0 bases, leaving 3 bases of the junction unmatched. CDR1 and CDR2 from the germline V gene are SGHRS and YFSETQ. The CDR3 is made up of 15 amino acids. The full variable domain, its missing parts supplied by reference TRBV5-1 and TRBJ1-1, is KAGVTQTPRYLIKTRGQQVTLSCSPISGHRSVSWYQQTPGQGLQFLFEYFSETQRNKGNFPGRFSGRQFSNSRSEMNVSTLELGDSALYLCASSLGQGAGTEAFFGQGTRLTVV.

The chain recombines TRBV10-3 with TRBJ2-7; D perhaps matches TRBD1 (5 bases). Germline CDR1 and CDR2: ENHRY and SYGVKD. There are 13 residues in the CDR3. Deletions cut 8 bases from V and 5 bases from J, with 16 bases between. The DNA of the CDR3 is TGTGCCATCCAGGGTGGGGCGGCGCACGAGCAGTACTTC. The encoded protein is CAIQGGAAHEQYF.